This TCR beta chain came from a study of immune cell composition in non-small cell lung cancer. Germline V gene lookup returns CDR1 MNHEY and CDR2 SVGAGI. The CDR3 runs 15 residues. V shed 0 bases and J 3 bases; nucleotides not matched to a gene: 3. Generated by immunoSEQ multiplex PCR, the TCRdb table keeps only in-frame clones and is missing some. There are 5,000 or so clones in the sample; roughly 80% occur only once, and around 21% lies in the top ten. The TCR was taken from a human donor with non-small cell lung cancer. The J gene is TRBJ2-7, the V gene TRBV6-5; TRBD1 matches 9 bases. Input material: lung tumor tissue. Here the CDR3 reads CASSYSRQGVYEQYF. The DNA for the CDR3 is TGTGCCAGCAGTTACTCCAGACAGGGGGTCTACGAGCAGTACTTC.